This passage covers 30 T cell receptor beta chains from one sample sequenced in a study of cytomegalovirus exposure and HLA in healthy donors. This table comes from immunoSEQ multiplex PCR, and its TCRdb copy is limited to in-frame clones, with some not included. This sample carries 220,000 or so clones, 85% to 95% of them seen once, and the ten largest clones take approximately 1.1%. Sequencing was performed on PBMCs. Receptors were obtained from a woman between 18 and 30 years old in good health and CMV-seronegative.

This chain joins TRBV6-4 and TRBJ2-7, with TRBD2 identical over 9 bases. The germline gives CDR1 MRHNA, CDR2 SNTAGT. V shed 5 bases, J shed 3 bases, and the junction held 2 bases outside the gene matches. This CDR3 has 13 amino acids. CDR3 sequence: CASSLLAGYEQYF. CDR3 DNA sequence: TGTGCCAGCAGTCTACTAGCGGGCTACGAGCAGTACTTC.

V is TRBV5-4 and J is TRBJ2-5; D is perhaps TRBD2 (7 bases). This CDR3 has 14 residues. CDR1 and CDR2 from the germline V gene are SGHNT and YYREEE (reference sequence). The V and J ends lost 1 base and 4 bases respectively, with 11 bases between them. This chain's CDR3 is CASSLRGARETQYF. The CDR3 DNA reads TGTGCCAGCAGCTTGCGGGGGGCGCGAGAGACCCAGTACTTC.

Note on this clone: Germline and junction disagree at one end, which may indicate a read error. This chain links TRBV30 with TRBJ2-7, with D perhaps TRBD1 (5 bases). The CDR3 contains 15 residues. The germline gives CDR1 GTSNPN, CDR2 SVGIG (reference sequence). CDR3 sequence: CAWGVPQGLLFEQYF. In DNA form, the CDR3 reads TGTGCCTGGGGTGTACCGCAGGGTCTTCTCTTCGAGCAGTACTTC. Using reference TRBV30 and TRBJ2-7 for the parts outside the CDR3, the full variable domain is SQTIHQWPATLVQPVGSPLSLECTVEGTSNPNLYWYRQAAGRGLQLLFYSVGIGQISSEVPQNLSASRPQDRQFILSSKKLLLSDSGFYLCAWGVPQGLLFEQYFGPGTRLTVT.

This clone was detected only once. This chain's CDR3 is CASSQRTGFVKNIQYF. The CDR3 nucleotides are TGTGCCAGCAGTCAAAGGACAGGTTTTGTCAAAAACATTCAGTACTTC. J is TRBJ2-4 and V is TRBV27; TRBD1 aligns across 7 bases. CDR3 length equals 16 residues. With 5 bases clipped from V and 3 bases from J, the junction kept 10 bases outside the gene matches. CDR1 MNHEY and CDR2 SMNVEV come from the germline V gene (reference sequence).

This chain links TRBV29-1 with TRBJ1-2; D possibly corresponds to TRBD1 (6 bases). Germline CDR1 is SQVTM and CDR2 is ANQGSEA. Trimming cost V 5 bases and J 6 bases, with 10 bases left between them. CDR3 length: 11 amino acids. CDR3 amino acids: CSVNTGHGYTF. DNA for the CDR3: TGCAGCGTTAATACAGGGCATGGCTACACCTTC.

This clone turned up a few times. V and J are TRBV13 and TRBJ2-7; D unclear. The germline V gene has CDR1 PRHDT and CDR2 FYEKMQ (reference sequence). The V gene lost 5 bases and the J gene lost 7 bases, with 9 bases spanning the gap. The CDR3 runs to 11 residues. The CDR3 here is CASSNFEEQYF. The CDR3 nucleotides are TGTGCCAGCAGCAACTTCGAGGAGCAGTACTTC.

The chain combines TRBV7-8 with TRBJ2-1, with 7 bases lining up with TRBD2. CDR1 and CDR2 from the germline V gene are SGHVS and FQNEAQ. This CDR3 contains 14 residues. V shed 5 bases and J 8 bases; nucleotides not matched to a gene: 9. The DNA of the CDR3 is TGTGCCAGCAGCCCTAACGGCGGGAGCGATGAGCAGTTCTTC. Amino acid sequence: CASSPNGGSDEQFF. Together with reference TRBV7-8 and TRBJ2-1, the CDR3 gives the full variable domain: GAGVSQSPRYKVAKRGQDVALRCDPISGHVSLFWYQQALGQGPEFLTYFQNEAQLDKSGLPSDRFFAERPEGSVSTLKIQRTQQEDSAVYLCASSPNGGSDEQFFGPGTRLTVL.

The genes are TRBV28 and TRBJ1-1; the D is unclear. Germline V gene data show CDR1 as MDHEN and CDR2 as SYDVKM. V lost 5 bases and J 0 bases, leaving 13 bases between the germline ends. The CDR3 extends over 15 amino acids. CDR3 DNA sequence: TGTGCCAGCAGTACACCCGATCGCCTGAACACTGAAGCTTTCTTT. Its translation: CASSTPDRLNTEAFF.

V usage is TRBV18 and J usage is TRBJ2-7, with 11 positions matching TRBD1. This CDR3 comprises 15 residues. The J segment lost 6 bases and the V segment lost 2 bases, leaving 6 bases of the junction unmatched. CDR1 and CDR2 (germline): KGHSH, LQKENI. CDR3 amino acids: CASSPDAGTGGEQYF. The CDR3 DNA reads TGTGCCAGCTCACCAGACGCCGGGACAGGGGGCGAGCAGTACTTC.

The rearrangement joins TRBV5-6 to TRBJ1-2; unclear D gene. CDR1 is SGHDT and CDR2 is YYEEEE in the germline V gene. Trimming removed 3 bases from V and 0 bases from J, with 12 bases in between. The CDR3 is 15 residues long. CDR3 bases: TGTGCCAGCAGCTCCGGACTGCTAGCTAACTATGGCTACACCTTC. Translating it yields CASSSGLLANYGYTF.

The V gene is TRBV19, the J gene TRBJ2-1, with 12 nucleotides matching TRBD2. This CDR3 is 15 amino acids long. J was trimmed by 6 bases and V by 7 bases; bases with no gene match: 7. CDR1 LNHDA and CDR2 SQIVND come from the germline V gene (reference sequence). The CDR3 spells CASTLTSGSVNEQFF. CDR3 DNA: TGTGCCAGTACTCTGACTAGCGGGAGTGTCAATGAGCAGTTCTTC.

The chain employs TRBV7-2 and TRBJ1-5; D is unresolved. Trimming took 1 base from V and 7 from J, leaving 17 bases between them. Germline V CDR1 and CDR2: SGHTA, FQGNSA. CDR3 length: 16 residues. The CDR3 DNA reads as TGTGCCAGCAGCTTAGTGCGGATTCTACGGTCGCAGCCCCAGCATTTT. Protein: CASSLVRILRSQPQHF.

CDR3 nucleotide sequence: TGTGCCAGCAGTACCACAGATAGCAATCAGCCCCAGCATTTT. Encoded protein: CASSTTDSNQPQHF. V gene TRBV28 combines with J gene TRBJ1-5; D is undetermined. CDR3 size: 14 residues. CDR1 and CDR2 (germline): MDHEN, SYDVKM. V lost 5 bases, J lost 0 bases, and 8 bases lay in between.

The V call is TRBV13, the J call TRBJ1-2, with D maybe TRBD1 (6 bases). Trimming took 5 bases from V and 7 from J, leaving 17 bases between them. CDR1 PRHDT and CDR2 FYEKMQ come from the germline V gene (reference sequence). The CDR3 runs 14 residues. CDR3 sequence reads: CASSTTTGKRGYTF. As DNA, the CDR3 is TGTGCCAGCAGCACTACCACAGGGAAGCGTGGCTACACCTTC.

The rearrangement joins TRBV28 to TRBJ1-6; TRBD1 matches at 7 bases. Germline trimming cut 6 bases from V and 11 bases from J; bases unmatched to any gene: 10. The CDR3 totals 14 residues. Per the germline V gene, CDR1 is MDHEN and CDR2 is SYDVKM. CDR3 coding DNA: TGTGCCAGCAGCCCTAGGACAGGCCGTCCACCCCTCCACTTT. Translating it yields CASSPRTGRPPLHF.

This clone appeared once. The rearrangement joins TRBV5-4 to TRBJ2-7; D is perhaps TRBD2 (5 bases). In germline, CDR1 is SGHNT, CDR2 YYREEE (reference sequence). The CDR3 is made up of 15 amino acids. Deletions cut 4 bases from V and 4 bases from J, with 18 bases between. CDR3 in amino acids: CASSDGLTMMYEQYF. CDR3 coding DNA: TGTGCCAGCAGCGACGGACTGACAATGATGTACGAGCAGTACTTC.

The chain is built from TRBV11-3 and TRBJ2-1; 10 bases match TRBD2. Germline V CDR1 and CDR2: SGHNT, YENEEA. V gave up 5 bases and J gave up 9 bases; unmatched junction bases: 10. The CDR3 covers 15 residues. The CDR3 coding sequence is TGTGCCAGCAGCCCGAGCGGGAGGGCCTCGGGTGAGCAGTTCTTC. This translates into CASSPSGRASGEQFF.

V and J are TRBV29-1 and TRBJ2-3; D is possibly TRBD1 (5 bases). The V gene lost 8 bases and the J gene lost 8 bases, with 17 bases spanning the gap. The CDR3 length is 12 residues. In germline, CDR1 is SQVTM, CDR2 ANQGSEA. The CDR3 is CSSSCRVVTQYF. DNA of the CDR3: TGCAGCTCATCCTGCAGGGTTGTTACGCAGTATTTT.

This chain uses TRBV4-1 with TRBJ1-2; D may be TRBD1 (5 bases). Germline values: CDR1 MGHRA, CDR2 YSYEKL. This CDR3 comprises 15 residues. The V and J ends lost 3 bases and 6 bases respectively, with 17 bases between them. The chain's CDR3 is CASSHPGNNLNGYTF. The CDR3 region has the DNA TGCGCCAGCAGCCACCCAGGGAACAACCTTAATGGCTACACCTTC.

The chain has TRBV7-2 and TRBJ2-1, with 9 bases aligning to TRBD2. V was clipped by 5 bases and J by 3 bases; unmatched bases: 14. Looked up from germline, CDR1 is SGHTA and CDR2 is FQGNSA. There are 18 residues in the CDR3. The CDR3, as DNA: TGTGCCAGCAGCCCGAGGACGGGACTAGCCGCTAACTACAATGAGCAGTTCTTC. Its translation is CASSPRTGLAANYNEQFF. The complete variable domain, with remaining parts taken from reference TRBV7-2 and TRBJ2-1, reads GAGVSQSPSNKVTEKGKDVELRCDPISGHTALYWYRQSLGQGLEFLIYFQGNSAPDKSGLPSDRFSAERTGGSVSTLTIQRTQQEDSAVYLCASSPRTGLAANYNEQFFGPGTRLTVL.

V and J are TRBV19 and TRBJ1-2; no definite D call. Germline-derived CDR1 and CDR2 are LNHDA and SQIVND (reference sequence). With 0 bases removed from V and 8 bases from J, the gap between germline ends came to 19 bases. CDR3 size: 16 residues. This CDR3 is CASSIDSAGNLEGYTF. CDR3 coding DNA: TGTGCCAGTAGTATAGATTCAGCGGGGAATTTGGAGGGCTACACCTTC.

V is TRBV7-8 and J is TRBJ1-1; D gene uncertain. The CDR3 totals 13 residues. CDR1 is SGHVS and CDR2 is FQNEAQ in the germline V gene. V was clipped by 1 base and J by 4 bases, with 7 bases between them. CDR3 sequence: CASSLGPSTEAFF. DNA for the CDR3: TGTGCCAGCAGCTTAGGTCCCTCCACTGAAGCTTTCTTT.

The V call is TRBV5-1, the J call TRBJ2-7, with unresolved D. The CDR3 covers 13 residues. With 4 bases removed from V and 3 bases from J, the gap between germline ends came to 11 bases. Germline CDR1 SGHRS, CDR2 YFSETQ. CDR3 amino acids: CASSPSEFYEQYF. The CDR3 coding sequence is TGCGCCAGCAGCCCGAGTGAATTCTACGAGCAGTACTTC.

Here the CDR3 DNA reads TGTGCCAGCAGTGGGACAGCAGATGAAAAACTGTTTTTT. Its protein is CASSGTADEKLFF. The rearrangement uses TRBV2 and TRBJ1-4; maybe TRBD1 (6 bases). Trimming took 4 bases from V and 6 from J, leaving 9 bases between them. This CDR3 has 13 amino acids. Germline assignment: CDR1 SNHLY and CDR2 FYNNEI.

The chain joins TRBV11-2 to TRBJ2-7; maybe TRBD1 (6 bases). The CDR3 totals 12 residues. V was shortened by 5 bases and J by 3 bases, with 8 bases between the two germline ends. Germline lookup yields CDR1 SGHAT and CDR2 FQNNGV. The CDR3 nucleotides read TGTGCCAGCAGCCAGACAGGCTACGAGCAGTACTTC. This encodes CASSQTGYEQYF. Combining the CDR3 with reference TRBV11-2 and TRBJ2-7 gives the whole variable domain EAGVAQSPRYKIIEKRQSVAFWCNPISGHATLYWYQQILGQGPKLLIQFQNNGVVDDSQLPKDRFSAERLKGVDSTLKIQPAKLEDSAVYLCASSQTGYEQYFGPGTRLTVT.

The CDR3 sequence: CASSRASQGAATYEQYF. Here the CDR3 DNA reads TGTGCCAGCAGCAGAGCTTCCCAGGGGGCGGCTACCTACGAGCAGTACTTC. The V and J genes are TRBV7-6 and TRBJ2-7; 8 bases agree with TRBD1. The junction had 14 bases not matched to a gene; V was cut back by 5 bases and J by 2 bases. The CDR3 is 17 residues long. In germline, CDR1 is SGHVS, CDR2 FNYEAQ.

The rearrangement links TRBV4-1 to TRBJ1-2, with a tentative D call TRBD1 (5 bases). From germline, CDR1 is MGHRA and CDR2 YSYEKL. V lost 0 bases and J lost 8, with 19 bases in between. The CDR3 has 16 amino acids. CDR3 amino acids: CASSQDGGFPRQGYTF. The CDR3 coding sequence is TGCGCCAGCAGCCAAGATGGGGGGTTCCCACGCCAGGGCTACACCTTC.

The chain uses TRBV28 and TRBJ2-3, with 10 bases lining up with TRBD1. The length of the CDR3 is 17 residues. V lost 7 bases, J lost 3 bases, and 13 bases stayed unmatched. Germline values: CDR1 MDHEN, CDR2 SYDVKM. The CDR3 loop is CASTKKSWTGGTDTQYF. CDR3 nucleotide sequence: TGTGCCAGCACCAAAAAATCTTGGACAGGGGGGACAGATACGCAGTATTTT.

This clone was picked up a small number of times. J is TRBJ2-7 and V is TRBV6-1, with D uncertain. The germline V and J ends were trimmed by 6 bases and 6 bases, with 9 bases remaining between them. This CDR3 spans 11 amino acids. CDR1 and CDR2 from the germline V gene are MNHNS and SASEGT. CDR3 protein: CASSSLGEQYF. CDR3 DNA sequence: TGTGCCAGCAGCTCCCTAGGCGAGCAGTACTTC.

The rearrangement links TRBV5-4 to TRBJ2-3; D is possibly TRBD2 (6 bases). CDR1 is SGHNT, CDR2 YYREEE, per germline (reference sequence). The V end lost 0 bases, the J end lost 0 bases, and 14 bases lay between the germline ends. The length of the CDR3 is 17 residues. The CDR3 bases are TGTGCCAGCAGCTTGGTTGGGCGGGATGGCAGCACAGATACGCAGTATTTT. Its translation is CASSLVGRDGSTDTQYF.